Listed below are T cell receptor beta chains from one sample, sequenced in a study of cytomegalovirus exposure and HLA in healthy donors. Sequencing used immunoSEQ multiplex PCR; TCRdb keeps in-frame clones, though not all of them. The sample consists of hundreds of thousands of clones, just over 75% of them appearing once. Sequencing input: PBMCs. These receptors all stem from a woman aged 55-69 years in good health and CMV-seropositive. The CDR3 runs from the conserved cysteine through the conserved F or W. D genes are given only for firm matches. Where a row states a size, it is once, few, many or the class of an expanded clone; other rows omit it.

d_call clone_size j_call v_call cdr3_aa cdr3_nt
. few TRBJ1-1 TRBV30 CAWSPPNPGVNTEAFF TGTGCCTGGAGTCCTCCCAACCCGGGTGTGAACACTGAAGCTTTCTTT
. few TRBJ1-1 TRBV7-9 CASSLGQSTEAFF TGTGCCAGCAGCTTAGGACAGAGCACTGAAGCTTTCTTT
. . TRBJ2-1 TRBV19 CASSMPGGDLYNEQFF TGTGCCAGTAGTATGCCGGGGGGCGATCTCTACAATGAGCAGTTCTTC
. few TRBJ2-1 TRBV18 CASSPVTGNNEQFF TGTGCCAGCTCACCGGTCACAGGGAACAATGAGCAGTTCTTC
. . TRBJ2-6 TRBV7-9 CARESGGSSGANVLTF TGTGCCAGGGAGAGCGGAGGGAGCTCTGGGGCCAACGTCCTGACTTTC
. . TRBJ2-1 TRBV15 CATRSRDAEQFF TGTGCCACCAGATCGCGGGACGCTGAGCAGTTCTTC
TRBD1 . TRBJ1-5 TRBV10-3 CAISTGGSNQPQHF TGTGCCATCAGTACAGGGGGTAGCAATCAGCCCCAGCATTTT
. . TRBJ2-3 TRBV1 CTSSHLRGRTDTQYF TGCACCAGCAGCCACCTACGGGGGAGGACAGATACGCAGTATTTT
. . TRBJ1-6 TRBV6-6 CASSFGLGGSPLHF TGTGCCAGCAGTTTTGGATTGGGGGGTTCACCCCTCCACTTT
. . TRBJ2-1 TRBV11-1 CASSLYSAGGQFF TGTGCCAGCAGCTTATACTCGGCCGGGGGGCAGTTCTTC
. few TRBJ1-2 TRBV6-1 CASSAGDYGYTF TGTGCCAGCAGTGCGGGTGACTATGGCTACACCTTC
TRBD2 few TRBJ2-3 TRBV4-3 CASSQEFGGAGTDTQYF TGCGCCAGCAGCCAAGAATTCGGGGGGGCCGGCACAGATACGCAGTATTTT
TRBD2 . TRBJ2-1 TRBV10-1 CARIGRGRGSGSYNEQFF TGCGCCAGAATAGGAAGGGGGCGCGGTAGCGGGAGCTACAATGAGCAGTTCTTC
. once TRBJ1-1 TRBV2 CASGGNTEAFF TGTGCCAGCGGAGGGAACACTGAAGCTTTCTTT
. . TRBJ2-7 TRBV5-4 CASSLPSYEQYF TGTGCCAGCAGCTTACCCAGCTACGAGCAGTACTTC
. . TRBJ2-7 TRBV2 CASRTWGSGSSYEQYF TGTGCCAGCAGGACCTGGGGTAGCGGATCGTCCTACGAGCAGTACTTC
. . TRBJ1-1 TRBV6-5 CASSSFPGLEAFF TGTGCCAGCAGTTCGTTCCCAGGTCTTGAAGCTTTCTTT
. . TRBJ2-7 TRBV5-1 CASSLELAYEQYF TGCGCCAGCAGCTTGGAACTAGCCTACGAGCAGTACTTC
. . TRBJ2-7 TRBV19 CASSTLAAYEQYF TGTGCCAGTAGTACACTAGCCGCCTACGAGCAGTACTTC
. . TRBJ1-2 TRBV12-5 CASAPGARGYTF TGTGCTAGTGCCCCTGGCGCGAGGGGCTACACCTTC
TRBD2 . TRBJ2-1 TRBV6-1 CASRTSGSSNEQFF TGTGCCAGCAGGACTAGCGGGAGTTCAAATGAGCAGTTCTTC
. . TRBJ2-2 TRBV5-1 CASSLDRVLTGELFF TGCGCCAGCAGCTTGGACAGGGTACTCACCGGGGAGCTGTTTTTT
TRBD1 . TRBJ1-2 TRBV4-3 CASSRRQGNYGYTF TGCGCCAGCAGCCGACGACAGGGAAACTATGGCTACACCTTC
TRBD2 . TRBJ2-3 TRBV7-3 CASASGGGAPDTQYF TGTGCCAGCGCGTCGGGAGGGGGGGCCCCAGATACGCAGTATTTT
TRBD1 . TRBJ2-2 TRBV5-1 CASRAGTGLTGELFF TGCGCCAGCAGGGCCGGGACAGGGTTGACCGGGGAGCTGTTTTTT
. . TRBJ2-2 TRBV10-1 CASSELSGELFF TGCGCCAGCAGTGAGTTGAGCGGGGAGCTGTTTTTT
. . TRBJ2-3 TRBV7-3 CASSEFPGGTDTQYF TGTGCCAGCAGCGAATTTCCGGGGGGCACAGATACGCAGTATTTT
. once TRBJ1-1 TRBV11-2 CASSSYTPGTEAFF TGTGCCAGCAGCTCATACACCCCGGGCACTGAAGCTTTCTTT
TRBD1 . TRBJ2-5 TRBV29-1 CSARGDSQETQYF TGCAGCGCACGAGGGGACAGCCAAGAGACCCAGTACTTC
TRBD1 few TRBJ2-7 TRBV4-1 CASSQDPGQGALVRYF TGCGCCAGCAGCCAAGATCCGGGACAGGGGGCTCTAGTACGGTACTTC
TRBD1 . TRBJ1-3 TRBV19 CATRDRGTGNTIYF TGTGCCACCCGAGACAGGGGAACTGGAAACACCATATATTTT
. . TRBJ1-4 TRBV18 CASSPLEGEKLFF TGTGCCAGCTCCCCTCTGGAGGGGGAAAAACTGTTTTTT
TRBD2 . TRBJ2-7 TRBV18 CASSTGTSGEQYF TGTGCCAGCTCAACTGGGACTAGCGGCGAGCAGTACTTC
TRBD1 . TRBJ2-5 TRBV18 CASSPDRGGKTQYF TGTGCCAGCTCACCAGACAGGGGTGGCAAGACCCAGTACTTC
. . TRBJ1-1 TRBV4-2 CASSLMDKNTEAFF TGTGCCAGCAGCCTAATGGACAAGAACACTGAAGCTTTCTTT
TRBD1 . TRBJ2-5 TRBV5-4 CASHLFRTGDMETQYF TGTGCCAGCCACTTGTTCCGGACAGGGGATATGGAGACCCAGTACTTC
TRBD2 few TRBJ2-1 TRBV5-1 CASSSILAGENYNEQFF TGCGCCAGCAGCTCTATCCTAGCGGGGGAAAACTACAATGAGCAGTTCTTC
TRBD1 . TRBJ1-1 TRBV29-1 CSVEERQGASEAFF TGCAGCGTTGAAGAGCGACAGGGGGCTTCTGAAGCTTTCTTT
. few TRBJ2-7 TRBV4-1 CASSQDFREQYF TGCGCCAGCAGCCAAGATTTCCGCGAGCAGTACTTC
. . TRBJ2-1 TRBV2 CASSEGATNEQFF TGTGCCAGCAGTGAAGGGGCTACCAATGAGCAGTTCTTC
. few TRBJ2-1 TRBV9 CASSVGGTQSYNEQFF TGTGCCAGCAGCGTAGGGGGGACTCAATCCTACAATGAGCAGTTCTTC
TRBD1 . TRBJ1-1 TRBV18 CASSPGQGVGMNTEAFF TGTGCCAGCTCACCGGGCCAGGGGGTGGGGATGAACACTGAAGCTTTCTTT
. . TRBJ1-2 TRBV4-3 CASSQEVPGYGYTF TGCGCCAGCAGCCAAGAGGTTCCAGGGTATGGCTACACCTTC
. . TRBJ1-5 TRBV4-2 CASSQDAFGQNQPQHF TGTGCCAGCAGCCAAGATGCGTTTGGACAGAATCAGCCCCAGCATTTT
. . TRBJ2-3 TRBV9 CASTVFGGGEDTQYF TGTGCCAGCACTGTGTTCGGGGGTGGGGAAGATACGCAGTATTTT
. . TRBJ1-4 TRBV10-2 CASSESGQSEKLFF TGCGCCAGCAGTGAGTCCGGACAATCTGAAAAACTGTTTTTT
. . TRBJ1-1 TRBV2 CASSDPRDMNTEAFF TGTGCCAGCAGTGACCCCCGGGACATGAACACTGAAGCTTTCTTT
TRBD1 . TRBJ1-1 TRBV6-4 CASSDSLGQGTAFF TGTGCCAGCAGTGACTCTTTAGGACAGGGGACGGCTTTCTTT
TRBD2 . TRBJ2-5 TRBV28 CASSFYLGLAGGQGGGETQYF TGTGCCAGCAGTTTCTACCTAGGACTAGCGGGGGGCCAAGGCGGGGGAGAGACCCAGTACTTC
. . TRBJ2-1 TRBV20-1 CSAETYNEQFF TGCAGTGCTGAGACCTACAATGAGCAGTTCTTC
. once TRBJ1-3 TRBV11-2 CASSPSRGSGNTIYF TGTGCCAGCAGCCCGTCCAGGGGATCGGGAAACACCATATATTTT
TRBD2 . TRBJ2-3 TRBV7-2 CASSLVASGATDTQYF TGTGCCAGCAGCTTAGTGGCTAGCGGGGCCACAGATACGCAGTATTTT
. . TRBJ1-2 TRBV7-2 CASSFTTMNYGYTF TGTGCCAGCAGCTTCACGACAATGAACTATGGCTACACCTTC
. few TRBJ2-1 TRBV6-5 CASSYVGTLPYNEQFF TGTGCCAGCAGTTACGTCGGGACTCTCCCCTACAATGAGCAGTTCTTC
. . TRBJ2-7 TRBV4-3 CASSQDHIPRGGAYEQYF TGCGCCAGCAGCCAAGATCATATCCCCAGGGGAGGGGCCTACGAGCAGTACTTC
. . TRBJ2-7 TRBV19 CARKGEQYF TGTGCCAGGAAGGGGGAGCAGTACTTC
. . TRBJ2-3 TRBV30 CAWSVGGPDTQYF TGTGCCTGGAGTGTAGGAGGGCCAGATACGCAGTATTTT
. . TRBJ2-7 TRBV11-1 CASSTSGTYEQYF TGTGCCAGCAGCACCTCGGGGACCTACGAGCAGTACTTC
TRBD2 once TRBJ2-2 TRBV27 CASSLVAGGHGGELFF TGTGCCAGCAGTCTTGTAGCGGGGGGGCATGGCGGGGAGCTGTTTTTT